These 4 T cell receptor beta chains were all obtained from the same sample, sequenced in a study of blood T cell repertoires in COVID-19. Method: immunoSEQ multiplex PCR; TCRdb's copy keeps in-frame clones and lacks some. Altogether under 200,000 clones are present, around 82% being singletons, with the ten largest covering roughly 5.2%. Sequencing was done on a sample of PBMCs or T cells enriched from blood (not recorded which). The receptor set was obtained from a woman aged 55-75 years with acute COVID-19.

The chain has TRBV30 and TRBJ2-5; a weak D match, TRBD2 (6 bases). Germline V gene lookup returns CDR1 GTSNPN and CDR2 SVGIG (reference sequence). V lost 3 bases and J lost 2, with 13 bases in between. This CDR3 is 14 amino acids long. DNA for the CDR3: TGTGCCTGGAGCCGGGGCGCGGGGCAAGAGACCCAGTACTTC. Translation: CAWSRGAGQETQYF.

This rearrangement joins TRBV28 to TRBJ1-2; unclear D gene. The germline CDR1 and CDR2 sequences are MDHEN and SYDVKM. The CDR3 has 14 residues. Trimming left V 6 bases short and J 6 bases short, with 17 bases between. Here the CDR3 DNA reads TGTGCCAGCAGCAGGTCACTTCTCTCTAATGGCTACACCTTC. Translating gives CASSRSLLSNGYTF.

The V call is TRBV12-3 or TRBV12-4, the J call TRBJ2-2; D gene ambiguous. CDR3 length: 12 residues. The V end lost 6 bases, the J end lost 8 bases, and 10 bases lay between the germline ends. This chain's CDR3 is CASSPISGELFF. The CDR3, as DNA: TGTGCCAGCAGCCCAATCAGTGGGGAGCTGTTTTTT.

The CDR3 bases are TGTGCCAGCAGCCAGGCTCTTACTAGCGGGGGCGATACGCAGTATTTT. This sequence encodes CASSQALTSGGDTQYF. The rearrangement links TRBV3-1 (or the pseudogene TRBV3-2) to TRBJ2-3, with TRBD2 identical over 11 bases. Germline CDR1 LGHDT, CDR2 YNNKEL (reference sequence). V lost 3 bases, J lost 6 bases, and 8 bases stayed unmatched. There are 16 residues in the CDR3.